These T cell receptor beta chains were read from a single sample in a study of cytotoxic CD8 clonotypes in ibrutinib-treated CLL. Only in-frame clones appear in the TCRdb table, and some are missing; sequencing was by immunoSEQ multiplex PCR. Of hundreds of thousands of clones detected, around three quarters appear once; the ten largest clones hold less than 20%. The sample consisted of PBMCs, taken after 24 months of ibrutinib treatment. The receptors here all came from a human donor with chronic lymphocytic leukemia. CDR3s include the opening cysteine and the closing phenylalanine or tryptophan. The order of the fields is D gene, V gene, J gene, clone size, CDR3 DNA, CDR3 protein. D genes are given only for firm matches. Where a row states a size, it is once, few, many or the class of an expanded clone; other rows omit it.

>.|TRBV6-1|TRBJ1-5|.
TGTGCCACCTCCGAAGGGGGGCTAAATCAGCCCCAGCATTTT
CATSEGGLNQPQHF
>TRBD2|TRBV7-3|TRBJ2-5|.
TGTGCCAGCAGCCCCACTAGAGCGGGAGTGCCCGCAGGAGAGACCCAGTACTTC
CASSPTRAGVPAGETQYF
>.|TRBV12-5|TRBJ2-1|.
TGTGCTAGTGGTTTGGTTGAGGATGAGCAGTTCTTC
CASGLVEDEQFF
>TRBD1|TRBV9|TRBJ2-3|.
TGTGCCAGCAGCGTCGCGACAGGGGGCACAGATACGCAGTATTTT
CASSVATGGTDTQYF
>TRBD2|TRBV25-1|TRBJ2-1|once
TGTGCCAGCAGTGACAATGCGGGAGGGCCATCCTACAATGAGCAGTTCTTC
CASSDNAGGPSYNEQFF
>.|TRBV18|TRBJ2-5|.
TGTGCCAGCTCACCACCGGGGAGCTACGATTACCAAGAGACCCAGTACTTC
CASSPPGSYDYQETQYF
>.|TRBV7-3|TRBJ2-3|.
TGTGCCAGCAGCCCCGGTCGGAGCGCAGATACGCAGTATTTT
CASSPGRSADTQYF
>TRBD1|TRBV19|TRBJ1-2|.
TGTGCCAGTAGTATCAGAGGGGGCGCGTCAGTCTATGGCTACACCTTC
CASSIRGGASVYGYTF
>.|TRBV9|TRBJ2-3|.
TGTGCCAGCAGCGTAGCGCTAGTAGCGGATACGCAGTATTTT
CASSVALVADTQYF
>TRBD2|TRBV27|TRBJ2-1|few
TGTGCCAGCAGTATTGGGACTAGCGGGAAGCAGTTCTTC
CASSIGTSGKQFF
>.|TRBV28|TRBJ2-3|.
TGTGCCAGCAGTTTCACCTGGACGGAACCTAGCACAGATACGCAGTATTTT
CASSFTWTEPSTDTQYF
>.|TRBV28|TRBJ1-1|.
TGTGCCAGCAGACAGAGCCCTGAAGCTTTCTTT
CASRQSPEAFF
>TRBD1|TRBV5-1|TRBJ2-3|.
TGCGCCAGCAGGGACAGGGAGTATTCCACAGATACGCAGTATTTT
CASRDREYSTDTQYF
>.|TRBV29-1|TRBJ2-7|.
TGCAGCGTTGCACCGGGGGGACACTACGAGCAGTACTTC
CSVAPGGHYEQYF
>.|TRBV5-8|TRBJ1-5|.
TGTGCCAGCAGCTTGTTCGGCAGTCCTCAGCCCCAGCATTTT
CASSLFGSPQPQHF
>.|TRBV7-9|TRBJ2-1|.
TGTGCCAGCAGCTTTACATCGAACAATGAGCAGTTCTTC
CASSFTSNNEQFF
>TRBD1|TRBV11-2|TRBJ2-2|once
TGTGCCAGCAGGACAGGGGACTACACCGGGGAGCTGTTTTTT
CASRTGDYTGELFF
>TRBD1|TRBV27|TRBJ2-7|once
TGTGCCAGCAGTTCCCCGGACAGGGGGCTCTACGAGCAGTACTTC
CASSSPDRGLYEQYF
>.|TRBV6-5|TRBJ2-7|.
TGTGCCAGCAGTACTACCCGGGCGCAGTACTTC
CASSTTRAQYF
>.|TRBV11-2|TRBJ1-1|few
TGTGCCAGCAGCCGGAACAGAGAAACCACTGAAGCTTTCTTT
CASSRNRETTEAFF
>TRBD2|TRBV7-3|TRBJ2-7|.
TGTGCCAGCAGCTTTAACGGGGGGTCCCCCTACGAGCAGTACTTC
CASSFNGGSPYEQYF
>.|TRBV28|TRBJ2-7|.
TGTGCCAGCAGTTTACCGCCATACGCGGGCCCCTACGAGCAGTACTTC
CASSLPPYAGPYEQYF
>TRBD2|TRBV5-4|TRBJ2-5|.
TGTGCCAGCAGCTTGGGGGCGGGAGGCGTCCAAGAGACCCAGTACTTC
CASSLGAGGVQETQYF
>.|TRBV28|TRBJ2-7|.
TGTGCCAGCAGTTTATGGGACAATTCCTACGAGCAGTACTTC
CASSLWDNSYEQYF
>.|TRBV27|TRBJ2-3|.
TGTGCCAGCAGTTCGCCCCCCGGGGCATTCACAGATACGCAGTATTTT
CASSSPPGAFTDTQYF
>TRBD1|TRBV28|TRBJ1-4|many
TGTGCCAGCAGTGGAACGACAGGGGTGGATGAAAAACTGTTTTTT
CASSGTTGVDEKLFF
>.|TRBV2|TRBJ2-1|.
TGTGCCAGCAGTTGGGACGGGACCTACAATGAGCAGTTCTTC
CASSWDGTYNEQFF
>.|TRBV7-7|TRBJ2-3|.
TGTGCTAGCAGCCGGGACGGGACTAGCACAGATACGCAGTATTTT
CASSRDGTSTDTQYF
>.|TRBV4-2|TRBJ1-2|.
TGTGCCAGCAGCCAGGCTACGTCCTACGACTATGGCTACACCTTC
CASSQATSYDYGYTF
>TRBD2|TRBV4-3|TRBJ2-7|once
TGCGCCAGCAGCCAAGGTCGGGGACTAGCGGGATACGAGCAGTACTTC
CASSQGRGLAGYEQYF
>.|TRBV9|TRBJ2-3|.
TGTGCCAGCAGCGCGGCGGGGCGGGGCACAGATACGCAGTATTTT
CASSAAGRGTDTQYF
>.|TRBV19|TRBJ2-3|.
TGTGCCAGTAGTCACCCATCTGGCACAGATACGCAGTATTTT
CASSHPSGTDTQYF
>TRBD2|TRBV7-9|TRBJ2-2|.
TGTGCCAGCAGCGCAGGACTAGCGGGAGAGAACACCGGGGAGCTGTTTTTT
CASSAGLAGENTGELFF
>.|TRBV10-2|TRBJ2-1|.
TGCGCCAGCAGTGGGATGACTTACAATGAGCAGTTCTTC
CASSGMTYNEQFF
>TRBD1|TRBV6-1|TRBJ2-7|.
TGTGCCAGCAGTGAACAGGGGGCCTCCTACGAGCAGTACTTC
CASSEQGASYEQYF
>.|TRBV7-8|TRBJ1-4|few
TGTGCCAGCAGCGCTCAGACGGGGACTAATGAAAAACTGTTTTTT
CASSAQTGTNEKLFF
>.|TRBV29-1|TRBJ2-1|.
TGCAGCGCCCTCCCATACAATGAGCAGTTCTTC
CSALPYNEQFF
>TRBD2|TRBV5-1|TRBJ2-5|once
TGCGCCAGCAGCGTACGGACTAGCGAGGAGACCCAGTACTTC
CASSVRTSEETQYF
>.|TRBV15|TRBJ1-4|.
TGTGCCACCAGCAGATATGTCCGGGAAGAACTGTTTTTT
CATSRYVREELFF
>.|TRBV27|TRBJ1-3|.
TGTGCCAGCCGCCGGGAGGGAGGAAACACCATATATTTT
CASRREGGNTIYF
>TRBD1|TRBV11-2|TRBJ2-1|.
TGTGCCAGCAGCTTAGGACAGGGGAGCTCCTACAATGAGCAGTTCTTC
CASSLGQGSSYNEQFF
>.|TRBV6-5|TRBJ1-6|.
TGTGCCAGCAGTTACTCCCGGAGGGATTCACCCCTCCACTTT
CASSYSRRDSPLHF
>.|TRBV6-5|TRBJ1-1|.
TGTGCCAGCAGGGAGGGGGGCTCCACTGAGGCTTTCTTT
CASREGGSTEAFF
>.|TRBV6-5|TRBJ1-1|.
TGTGCCAGCAGTTACTTTTCGGGGGGTACTGAAGCTTTCTTT
CASSYFSGGTEAFF
>TRBD1|TRBV4-1|TRBJ2-7|.
TGCGCCAGCAGGAACTTCGGGACAGTTGTTTCCTACGAGCAGTACTTC
CASRNFGTVVSYEQYF
>TRBD2|TRBV5-1|TRBJ2-1|.
TGCGCCAGCAGCTTGGACGCCGGGACTAGAGGCAACAATGAGCAGTTCTTC
CASSLDAGTRGNNEQFF
>.|TRBV4-3|TRBJ2-3|.
TGCGCCAGCAGCCAAGAGGTATCGACCCTTACTTCCACAGATACGCAGTATTTT
CASSQEVSTLTSTDTQYF
>TRBD2|TRBV10-2|TRBJ2-3|.
TGCGCCAGCAGTGAGGACGGGACTACCACAGATACGCAGTATTTT
CASSEDGTTTDTQYF
>.|TRBV7-3|TRBJ2-7|.
TGTGCCAGCAGTAAGGACGGGTACTACGAGCAGTACTTC
CASSKDGYYEQYF
>.|TRBV5-4|TRBJ2-2|.
TGTGCCAGCAGCTTGCAGAACACCGGGGAGCTGTTTTTT
CASSLQNTGELFF
>.|TRBV27|TRBJ2-7|few
TGTGCCAGCAGTTTTTCCCCGGGTCTCATGTTCGAGCAGTACTTC
CASSFSPGLMFEQYF
>.|TRBV11-1|TRBJ2-7|.
TGTGCCAGCAGCTTACTGAGGAGCACTCGACATGGCTACGAGCAGTACTTC
CASSLLRSTRHGYEQYF
>.|TRBV29-1|TRBJ2-3|.
TGCAGCGTTTTCTTGGGACTTTTCACAGATACGCAGTATTTT
CSVFLGLFTDTQYF
>.|TRBV14|TRBJ2-7|many
TGTGCCAGCAGCCAAGGTCACGAGCAGTACTTC
CASSQGHEQYF
>.|TRBV4-1|TRBJ2-5|few
TGCGCCAGCAGCCAAGGTTGGGGTTACGAGACCCAGTACTTC
CASSQGWGYETQYF
>TRBD2|TRBV6-1|TRBJ2-5|.
TGTGCCAGCTCCCTAACTAGCGGGAGGGCCTGGTACTTC
CASSLTSGRAWYF
>TRBD2|TRBV9|TRBJ2-7|.
TGTGCCAGCAGCGCAAGCGGGGCTCCAACCTACGAGCAGTACTTC
CASSASGAPTYEQYF
>.|TRBV7-9|TRBJ2-3|.
TGTGCCAGCAGCTTAGTTTTACAGAGCACAGATACGCAGTATTTT
CASSLVLQSTDTQYF